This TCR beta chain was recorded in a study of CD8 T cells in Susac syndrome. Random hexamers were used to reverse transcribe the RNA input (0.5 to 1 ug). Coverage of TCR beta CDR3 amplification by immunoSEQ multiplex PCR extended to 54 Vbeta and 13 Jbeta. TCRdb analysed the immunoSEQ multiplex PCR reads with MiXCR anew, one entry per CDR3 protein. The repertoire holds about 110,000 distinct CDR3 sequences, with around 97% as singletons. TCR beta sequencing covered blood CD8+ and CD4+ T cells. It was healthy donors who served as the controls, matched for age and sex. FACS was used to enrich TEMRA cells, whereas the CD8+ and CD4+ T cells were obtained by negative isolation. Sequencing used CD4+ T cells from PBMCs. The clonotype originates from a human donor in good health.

CDR3 in amino acids: CASSSGQGATSPLHF. In DNA form, the CDR3 reads TGTGCCAGCAGTTCCGGACAGGGGGCAACTTCACCCCTCCACTTT. The V gene is TRBV12-3 or TRBV12-4, the J gene TRBJ1-6; 11 bases are shared with TRBD1. The CDR3 covers 15 residues. Losses at the gene ends were 4 bases for V and 9 bases for J; bases not matched to a gene: 5.